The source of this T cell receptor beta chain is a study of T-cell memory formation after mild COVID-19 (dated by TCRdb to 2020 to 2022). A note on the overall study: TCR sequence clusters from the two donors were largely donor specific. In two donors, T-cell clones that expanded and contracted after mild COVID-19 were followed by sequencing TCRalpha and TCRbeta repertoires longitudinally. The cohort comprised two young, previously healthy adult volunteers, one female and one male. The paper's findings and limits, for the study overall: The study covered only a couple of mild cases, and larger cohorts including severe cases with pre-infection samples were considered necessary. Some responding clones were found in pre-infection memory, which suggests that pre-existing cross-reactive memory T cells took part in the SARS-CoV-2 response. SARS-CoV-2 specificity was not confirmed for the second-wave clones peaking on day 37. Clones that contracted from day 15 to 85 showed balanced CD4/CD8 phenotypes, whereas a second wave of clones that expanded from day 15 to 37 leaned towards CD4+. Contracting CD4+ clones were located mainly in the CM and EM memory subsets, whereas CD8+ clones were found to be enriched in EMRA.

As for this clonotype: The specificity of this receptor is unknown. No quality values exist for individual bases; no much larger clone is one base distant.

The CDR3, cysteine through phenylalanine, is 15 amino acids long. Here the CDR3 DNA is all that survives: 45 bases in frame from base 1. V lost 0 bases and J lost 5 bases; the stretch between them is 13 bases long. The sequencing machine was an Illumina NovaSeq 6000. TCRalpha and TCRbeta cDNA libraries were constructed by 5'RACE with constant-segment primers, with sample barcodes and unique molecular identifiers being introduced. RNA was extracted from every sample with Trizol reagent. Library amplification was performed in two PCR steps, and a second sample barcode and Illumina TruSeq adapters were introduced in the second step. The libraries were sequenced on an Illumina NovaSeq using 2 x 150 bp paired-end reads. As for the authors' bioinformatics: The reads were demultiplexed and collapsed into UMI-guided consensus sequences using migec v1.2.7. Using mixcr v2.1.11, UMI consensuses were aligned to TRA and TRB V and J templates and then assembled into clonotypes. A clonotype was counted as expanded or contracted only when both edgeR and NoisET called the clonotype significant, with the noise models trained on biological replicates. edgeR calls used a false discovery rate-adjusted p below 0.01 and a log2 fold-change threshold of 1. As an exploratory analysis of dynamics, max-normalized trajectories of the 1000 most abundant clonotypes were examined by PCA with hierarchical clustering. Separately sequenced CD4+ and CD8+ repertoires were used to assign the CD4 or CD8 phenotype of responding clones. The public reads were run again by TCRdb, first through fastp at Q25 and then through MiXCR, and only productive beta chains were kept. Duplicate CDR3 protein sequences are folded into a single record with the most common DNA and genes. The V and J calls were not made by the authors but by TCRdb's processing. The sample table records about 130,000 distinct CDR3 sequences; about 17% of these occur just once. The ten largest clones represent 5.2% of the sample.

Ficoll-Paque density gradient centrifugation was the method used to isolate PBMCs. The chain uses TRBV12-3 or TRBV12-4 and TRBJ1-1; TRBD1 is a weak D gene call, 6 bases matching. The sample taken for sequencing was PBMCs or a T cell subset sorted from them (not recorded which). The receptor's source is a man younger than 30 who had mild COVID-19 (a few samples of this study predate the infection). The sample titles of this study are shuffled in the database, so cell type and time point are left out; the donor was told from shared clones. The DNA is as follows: TGTGCCAGCAGTTTAGCACAGGGACCCCCAACTGAAGCTTTCTTT. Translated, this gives CASSLAQGPPTEAFF.